This T cell receptor (beta chain) was identified in a study of cytomegalovirus exposure and HLA in healthy donors. Study observations and caveats: A later analysis reportedly found that, within productive TCRs, an Asian-associated ancestry cluster had fewer N-insertions than the mean observed across the 666 donors.

Germline-derived CDR1 and CDR2 are MNHNS and SASEGT. The CDR3 is 14 amino acids. The V gene end was trimmed by 4 bases and the J gene end by 6 bases; junction bases not matched to a gene: 7. Of note for this clone: What it recognizes is unknown.

PCR amplification relied on 60 Vbeta primers (plus 13 Jbeta primers). Repertoires were generated with immunoSEQ multiplex PCR, while TCRdb's copy carries only in-frame clones and drops some. The table lists 100,000 to 150,000 clones, about 85% of them singletons. The sequence came from a boy younger than 18 in good health and CMV-seronegative. Sequences were obtained from PBMCs. The chain uses TRBV6-1 and TRBJ2-3, with 7 positions matching TRBD2. As DNA, the CDR3 is TGTGCCAGCAGTGGTGGGTGGGGGGGGGATACGCAGTATTTT. Encoded protein: CASSGGWGGDTQYF.